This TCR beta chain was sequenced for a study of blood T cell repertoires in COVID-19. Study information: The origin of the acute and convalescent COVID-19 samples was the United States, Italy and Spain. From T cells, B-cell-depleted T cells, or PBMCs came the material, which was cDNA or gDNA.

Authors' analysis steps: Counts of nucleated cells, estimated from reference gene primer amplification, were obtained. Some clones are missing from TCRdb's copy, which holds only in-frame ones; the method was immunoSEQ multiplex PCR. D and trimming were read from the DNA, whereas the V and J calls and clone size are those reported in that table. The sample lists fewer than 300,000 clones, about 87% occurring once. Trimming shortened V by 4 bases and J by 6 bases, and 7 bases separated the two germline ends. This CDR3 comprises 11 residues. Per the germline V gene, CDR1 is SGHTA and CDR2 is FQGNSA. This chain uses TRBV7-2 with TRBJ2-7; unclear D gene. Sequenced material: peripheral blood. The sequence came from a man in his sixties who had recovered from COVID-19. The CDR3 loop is CASSSGVEQYF. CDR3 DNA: TGTGCCAGCAGCTCCGGAGTCGAGCAGTACTTC.